This TCR beta chain emerged from a study of blood T cells in healthy people across ages. A J-beta primer mix and a sample-barcoded 5' primer were used in a second PCR of about 6 to 12 cycles. TCRdb fed the 5' RACE reads into MiXCR, producing one record per CDR3 protein. The sample yields 700,000 to 1,000,000 distinct CDR3 sequences, around 43% seen once. This clonotype was counted a few times. The sequencing input was blood. The receptor was isolated from a man between 60 and 75 years old in good health.

CDR3 protein: CASSSGSRAKAFF. In nucleotides, the CDR3 is TGTGCCAGCAGCTCAGGGAGTAGGGCGAAAGCTTTCTTT. This chain connects TRBV25-1 to TRBJ1-1; the D gene is possibly TRBD1 (5 bases). Germline V lookup: CDR1 MGHDK, CDR2 SYGVNS. The length of the CDR3 is 13 residues. The V gene lost 6 bases and the J gene lost 9 bases, with 17 bases spanning the gap.